Each of the 17 T cell receptor beta chains below was sequenced from the same sample in a study of blood T cell repertoires in COVID-19. Data came from immunoSEQ multiplex PCR; TCRdb stores just in-frame clones and leaves some out. There are tens of thousands of clones in the sample; 88% occur only once, and over 5% lies in the top ten. The sample was peripheral blood. The receptor set was obtained from a woman aged 70 to 79 with acute or convalescent COVID-19.

The chain has TRBV27 and TRBJ2-5, with TRBD1 matching 9 bases. J lost 1 base, V lost 8 bases, and 2 bases had no gene match. CDR1 and CDR2 from the germline V gene are MNHEY and SMNVEV (reference sequence). The CDR3 has 13 amino acids. The CDR3 loop is CASRDRVQETQYF. The CDR3 DNA is TGTGCCAGCCGGGACAGGGTCCAAGAGACCCAGTACTTC.

The chain joins TRBV7-2 to TRBJ2-1; possible D gene TRBD2, 5 bases. The germline V gene has CDR1 SGHTA and CDR2 FQGNSA. CDR3 length equals 15 residues. Trimming took off 0 bases at V and 0 bases at J, with 6 bases between the two ends. The DNA for the CDR3 is TGTGCCAGCAGCTTAGCGGGAGACTCCTACAATGAGCAGTTCTTC. Translating gives CASSLAGDSYNEQFF.

This sequence joins TRBV5-6 and TRBJ1-1, with D possibly TRBD1 on 6 matching bases. This CDR3 is built from 14 residues. Germline V gives CDR1 SGHDT, CDR2 YYEEEE. V was cut by 2 bases and J by 9 bases, with 17 bases left in between. The CDR3 spells CASSFRGTGDQAFF. CDR3 DNA: TGTGCCAGCAGCTTTAGGGGGACCGGGGACCAAGCTTTCTTT.

The chain couples TRBV6-5 to TRBJ1-1; perhaps TRBD1 as D (5 bases). V lost 2 bases and J lost 10, with 17 bases in between. Germline CDR1 MNHEY, CDR2 SVGAGI. The CDR3 contains 14 residues. In nucleotides, the CDR3 is TGTGCCAGCAGTTACAGTAAGGGGAAAAAGGGAGCTTTCTTT. Protein sequence: CASSYSKGKKGAFF.

The chain has TRBV5-4 and TRBJ2-5, with TRBD2 matching 15 bases. The CDR3 sequence is 15 residues long. V trimming: 3 bases; J trimming: 5 bases; junction bases outside the gene matches: 2. CDR1 is SGHNT and CDR2 is YYREEE in the germline V gene (reference sequence). CDR3 residues: CASSSGLAGGETQYF. CDR3 bases: TGTGCCAGCAGCTCTGGACTAGCGGGAGGGGAGACCCAGTACTTC.

This clone occurred a few times. The chain has TRBV30 and TRBJ1-6; 9 nucleotides line up with TRBD1. CDR1 and CDR2 from the germline V gene are GTSNPN and SVGIG (reference sequence). Losses at the gene ends were 0 bases for V and 9 bases for J; bases not matched to a gene: 9. The CDR3 length is 16 residues. CDR3 amino acids: CAWSVPSTGGTSPLHF. DNA of the CDR3: TGTGCCTGGAGTGTACCATCGACAGGGGGGACTTCACCCCTCCACTTT.

The chain employs TRBV28 and TRBJ2-7, with a possible D match to TRBD1 (5 bases). V gave up 5 bases and J gave up 1 base, with 9 bases separating them. CDR3 length: 13 residues. Germline V gene sequence: CDR1 MDHEN, CDR2 SYDVKM. The CDR3 here is CASSPQGSYEQYF. Here the CDR3 DNA reads TGTGCCAGCAGTCCCCAGGGTTCCTACGAGCAGTACTTC.

This sequence joins TRBV11-2 and TRBJ1-1; no reliable D call. CDR1 SGHAT and CDR2 FQNNGV come from the germline V gene. The CDR3 is 13 residues long. V was cut by 3 bases and J by 4 bases, with 9 bases left in between. The DNA of the CDR3 is TGTGCCAGCAGCTTGTCTAGGTCCACTGAAGCTTTCTTT. Protein product: CASSLSRSTEAFF.

The V and J genes are TRBV7-2 and TRBJ1-2, with D tentatively TRBD1 (5 bases). CDR3 length: 14 amino acids. The V end was cut by 5 bases, the J end by 5 bases, with 15 bases between. Germline assignment: CDR1 SGHTA and CDR2 FQGNSA. CDR3 coding DNA: TGTGCCAGCAGCCCCCCACAGGTCCCATATGGCTACACCTTC. Protein product: CASSPPQVPYGYTF.

The rearrangement joins TRBV4-3 to TRBJ2-3, with 7 bases identical to TRBD2. The CDR3 runs 16 residues. The V gene's germline CDR1 is LGHNA and CDR2 YSLEER. V trimming: 2 bases; J trimming: 3 bases; junction bases outside the gene matches: 8. This CDR3 is CASSQRTSFSTDTQYF. CDR3 coding DNA: TGCGCCAGCAGCCAACGGACTAGTTTTAGTACAGATACGCAGTATTTT.

This chain connects TRBV2 to TRBJ1-5; D is perhaps TRBD1 (6 bases). This CDR3 is built from 13 residues. In germline, CDR1 is SNHLY, CDR2 FYNNEI. The V end lost 7 bases, the J end lost 7 bases, and 14 bases lay between the germline ends. CDR3 loop: CASTQDGGQPQHF. The CDR3 nucleotides read TGTGCCAGCACCCAGGATGGGGGCCAGCCCCAGCATTTT.

The V and J genes are TRBV5-1 and TRBJ1-5; a weak D match, TRBD1 (5 bases). CDR1 and CDR2 (germline): SGHRS, YFSETQ. The ends were cut back, 9 bases at V and 4 bases at J, with 20 bases in the middle. This CDR3 spans 15 amino acids. This chain's CDR3 is CATREGLEVNQPQHF. As DNA, the CDR3 is TGCGCCACCCGGGAGGGGCTAGAGGTTAATCAGCCCCAGCATTTT.

The gene calls are TRBV6-6 and TRBJ1-1; D is possibly TRBD1 (6 bases). Germline CDR1 is MNHNY and CDR2 is SVGAGI (reference sequence). The CDR3 is 13 amino acids. The ends were cut back, 6 bases at V and 1 base at J, with 9 bases in the middle. Here the CDR3 reads CASRRQANTEAFF. CDR3 sequence (DNA): TGTGCCAGCAGGAGACAGGCGAACACTGAAGCTTTCTTT.

This clone has just one count. The chain couples TRBV30 to TRBJ1-5, with no clear D. The CDR3 has 12 amino acids. V gave up 5 bases and J gave up 6 bases, with 11 bases separating them. CDR1 GTSNPN and CDR2 SVGIG come from the germline V gene (reference sequence). In DNA, the CDR3 is TGTGCCTGGGGAAGGACTCCTCAGCCCCAGCATTTT. Translation: CAWGRTPQPQHF.

This clone was seen more than once but under ten times. The rearrangement links TRBV30 to TRBJ1-6, with 9 bases aligning to TRBD1. CDR3 length: 14 amino acids. The V and J ends lost 5 bases and 9 bases, in that order; junction bases with no gene match: 8. Germline V gives CDR1 GTSNPN, CDR2 SVGIG (reference sequence). In DNA form, the CDR3 reads TGTGCCTGGGGACGGACAGGGGCGGGTTCACCCCTCCACTTT. Translation gives CAWGRTGAGSPLHF.

The V and J genes are TRBV28 and TRBJ1-2; a possible D gene is TRBD1 (5 bases). CDR3 length equals 15 residues. V was cut by 6 bases and J by 4 bases, with 18 bases left in between. Germline-derived CDR1 and CDR2 are MDHEN and SYDVKM. The CDR3 bases are TGTGCCAGCAGCCTGTTTGGGAGGGGTACCTATGGCTACACCTTC. Its translation is CASSLFGRGTYGYTF.

The J gene is TRBJ1-3, the V gene TRBV20-1; D remains ambiguous. The CDR3 length is 11 residues. Germline assignment: CDR1 DFQATT and CDR2 SNEGSKA (reference sequence). The V end lost 0 bases, the J end lost 9 bases, and 6 bases lay between the germline ends. In nucleotides, the CDR3 is TGCAGTGCTAGAGAGAGAGGCACCATATATTTT. It codes for CSARERGTIYF.